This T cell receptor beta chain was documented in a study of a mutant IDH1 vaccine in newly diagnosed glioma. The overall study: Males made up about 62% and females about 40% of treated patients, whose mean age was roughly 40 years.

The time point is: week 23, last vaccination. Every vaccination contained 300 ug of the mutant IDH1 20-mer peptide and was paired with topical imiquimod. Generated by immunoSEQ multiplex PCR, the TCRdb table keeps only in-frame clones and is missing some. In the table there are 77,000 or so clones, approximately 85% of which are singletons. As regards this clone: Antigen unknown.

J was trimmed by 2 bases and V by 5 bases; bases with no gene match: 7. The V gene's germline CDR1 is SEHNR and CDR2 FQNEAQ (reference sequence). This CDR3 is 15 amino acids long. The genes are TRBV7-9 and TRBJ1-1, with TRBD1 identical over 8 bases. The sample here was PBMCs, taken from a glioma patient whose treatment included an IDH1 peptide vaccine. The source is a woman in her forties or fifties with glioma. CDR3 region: CASSPQGQVNTEAFF. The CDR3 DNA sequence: TGTGCCAGCAGCCCCCAGGGACAGGTAAACACTGAAGCTTTCTTT. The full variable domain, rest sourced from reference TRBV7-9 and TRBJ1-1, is DTGVSQNPRHKITKRGQNVTFRCDPISEHNRLYWYRQTLGQGPEFLTYFQNEAQLEKSRLLSDRFSAERPKGSFSTLEIQRTEQGDSAMYLCASSPQGQVNTEAFFGQGTRLTVV.